The entry below gives a single T cell receptor beta chain sequence along with its context. The antigen is undetermined. The CDR3 covers 12 residues. V dropped 5 bases and J dropped 4 bases, with 9 bases sitting between them. CDR1 is SNHLY, CDR2 FYNNEI, per germline. The entry originates in a study of OX40 agonist ivuxolimab in advanced cancers. About the study: Age averaged approximately 60 years (range about 23 to 80), and approximately 80% were male. Study conclusions and caveats: Partial responders at 0.1-3.0 mg/kg had among the lowest clonal expansion. On average, CD8+ T cells had more expanded clones than CD4+.

Clones were sequenced by immunoSEQ multiplex PCR, and TCRdb holds only the in-frame ones, with some missing. The sample includes about 82,000 clones, over 80% of them seen just once. No patient had autoimmune disease or received systemic immunosuppression. This sequence joins TRBV2 and TRBJ2-7; the D is unclear. The TCR originated in an adult with an advanced solid tumor such as melanoma, head and neck, liver or kidney cancer. This specimen consisted of CD4+ or CD8+ T cells sorted from blood, obtained in a trial of the OX40 agonist ivuxolimab. DNA for the CDR3: TGTGCCAGCAGTCGGACCATATACGAGCAGTACTTC. It encodes CASSRTIYEQYF.